This T cell receptor (beta chain) comes out of a study of shared clonotypes between healthy human individuals. Naive CD8 cells were CD45RO-negative, positively selected for CCR7, excluding terminally differentiated effector memory CD45RA+ cells. Deep was the level used in running the assay. Assay: immunoSEQ multiplex PCR; the TCRdb copy retains only in-frame clones and omits some. In the table there are about 820,000 clones, 80% to 95% of which are singletons. V was shortened by 4 bases and J by 6 bases, with 32 bases between the two germline ends. This CDR3 spans 20 amino acids. Germline V gives CDR1 MDHEN, CDR2 SYDVKM.

V gene TRBV28 combines with J gene TRBJ2-3, with D possibly being TRBD2 (9 bases). The sample taken for sequencing was naive CD8+ T cells sorted from blood. The clonotype comes from a man aged 30 to 39 in good health. CDR3: CASSSGQGGSASGVRDTQYF. In nucleotides, the CDR3 is TGTGCCAGCAGTTCAGGACAGGGAGGGTCGGCTAGCGGGGTACGGGATACGCAGTATTTT.